This T cell receptor beta chain was identified in a study of OX40 agonist ivuxolimab in advanced cancers. The wider study: An agonistic human IgG2 monoclonal antibody against OX40 (CD134) was given. Every 2 weeks, patients received ivuxolimab intravenously, dosed at 0.01 to 10 mg/kg. Hepatocellular carcinoma, melanoma, renal cell or head and neck cancer affected the dose-escalation patients. Findings and caveats of the study: It was not determined which antigens were specifically recognized by the peripheral T cells that had undergone clonal expansion.

This clone is a singleton in its sample. Its antigen remains unidentified. The CDR3 runs 14 residues. Germline CDR1 is SGHTA and CDR2 is FQGNSA. Trimming shortened V by 5 bases and J by 5 bases, and 15 bases separated the two germline ends. Produced via immunoSEQ multiplex PCR; TCRdb's table is partial and in-frame only. The table includes about 72,000 clones, 88% detected once. The sample was CD4+ or CD8+ T cells sorted from blood, taken in a trial of the OX40 agonist ivuxolimab. This rearrangement joins TRBV7-2 to TRBJ2-5; the D gene is possibly TRBD2 (5 bases). This receptor was identified in an adult with an advanced solid tumor such as melanoma, head and neck, liver or kidney cancer. The CDR3 loop is CASSPYGEGETQYF. CDR3 coding DNA: TGTGCCAGCAGCCCCTACGGGGAAGGGGAGACCCAGTACTTC. The full variable domain, with the rest looked up from reference TRBV7-2 and TRBJ2-5, is GAGVSQSPSNKVTEKGKDVELRCDPISGHTALYWYRQSLGQGLEFLIYFQGNSAPDKSGLPSDRFSAERTGGSVSTLTIQRTQQEDSAVYLCASSPYGEGETQYFGPGTRLLVL.